This T cell receptor (beta chain) was profiled in a study of blood T cells in healthy people across ages. A second PCR of about 6 to 12 cycles used a sample-barcoded 5' primer and a J-beta primer mix. The template-switch adaptor was a 5' adaptor with 12 random nucleotides. It tagged each cDNA molecule. One entry per CDR3 protein, called by TCRdb with MiXCR from the 5' RACE reads. The sample lists approximately 800,000 distinct CDR3 sequences, approximately 24% occurring once. Notes on the study in general: It was the long-lived donors that had more naive CD4+ cells and higher diversity than aged donors.

This CDR3 is built from 14 residues. Germline CDR1 LGHDT, CDR2 YNNKEL (reference sequence). Trimming cost V 0 bases and J 6 bases; bases outside gene matches: 1. Donors gave around 10 milliliters of peripheral blood apiece. Remarks on this clonotype: What it binds is unknown.

This sample was shared with a second study, whose subject was T cells of mothers and their children. That publication notes: Every mother supplied over 8 million TCR beta CDR3 reads and every child around 3 million.

This sequence joins TRBV3-1 and TRBJ2-3, with 9 bases fitting TRBD2. The TCR originated in a boy between 5 and 17 years old in good health. The sample was blood. For the CDR3, the DNA is TGTGCCAGCAGCCAAGAAACTAGCGGGGATACGCAGTATTTT. Its protein is CASSQETSGDTQYF.